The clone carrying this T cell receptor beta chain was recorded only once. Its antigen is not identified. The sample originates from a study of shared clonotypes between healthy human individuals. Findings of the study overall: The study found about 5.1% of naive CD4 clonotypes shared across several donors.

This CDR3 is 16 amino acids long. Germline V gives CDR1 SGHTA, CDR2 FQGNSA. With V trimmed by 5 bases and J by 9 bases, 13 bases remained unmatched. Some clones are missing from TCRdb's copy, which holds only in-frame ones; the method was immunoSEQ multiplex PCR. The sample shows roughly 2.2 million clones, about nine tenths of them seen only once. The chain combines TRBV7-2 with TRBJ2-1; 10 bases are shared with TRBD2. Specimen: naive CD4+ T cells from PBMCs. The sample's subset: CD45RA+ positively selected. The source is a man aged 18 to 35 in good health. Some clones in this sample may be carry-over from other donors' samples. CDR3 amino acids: CASSPNLAGASVEQFF. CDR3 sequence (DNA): TGTGCCAGCAGCCCAAACCTAGCGGGAGCCTCCGTTGAGCAGTTCTTC.